Below, one TCR beta chain is given with its context. The data were obtained in a study of cytomegalovirus exposure and HLA in healthy donors. Trimming cost V 2 bases and J 4 bases; bases outside gene matches: 5. The germline V gene encodes CDR1 KGHSH and CDR2 LQKENI. This CDR3 is 15 amino acids long. Researchers ran the PCR with 60 Vbeta and 13 Jbeta primers. TCRdb's copy holds only in-frame clones and misses some; the assay was immunoSEQ multiplex PCR. Among approximately 210,000 clones listed, 70% to 80% were seen once. The sequencing sample was made of PBMCs. This TCR derives from a male donor in good health and CMV-seropositive. The V gene is TRBV18, the J gene TRBJ1-3, with 7 positions matching TRBD1. DNA for the CDR3: TGTGCCAGCTCACCAAATCAGGGGGACGGAAACACCATATATTTT. It codes for CASSPNQGDGNTIYF.